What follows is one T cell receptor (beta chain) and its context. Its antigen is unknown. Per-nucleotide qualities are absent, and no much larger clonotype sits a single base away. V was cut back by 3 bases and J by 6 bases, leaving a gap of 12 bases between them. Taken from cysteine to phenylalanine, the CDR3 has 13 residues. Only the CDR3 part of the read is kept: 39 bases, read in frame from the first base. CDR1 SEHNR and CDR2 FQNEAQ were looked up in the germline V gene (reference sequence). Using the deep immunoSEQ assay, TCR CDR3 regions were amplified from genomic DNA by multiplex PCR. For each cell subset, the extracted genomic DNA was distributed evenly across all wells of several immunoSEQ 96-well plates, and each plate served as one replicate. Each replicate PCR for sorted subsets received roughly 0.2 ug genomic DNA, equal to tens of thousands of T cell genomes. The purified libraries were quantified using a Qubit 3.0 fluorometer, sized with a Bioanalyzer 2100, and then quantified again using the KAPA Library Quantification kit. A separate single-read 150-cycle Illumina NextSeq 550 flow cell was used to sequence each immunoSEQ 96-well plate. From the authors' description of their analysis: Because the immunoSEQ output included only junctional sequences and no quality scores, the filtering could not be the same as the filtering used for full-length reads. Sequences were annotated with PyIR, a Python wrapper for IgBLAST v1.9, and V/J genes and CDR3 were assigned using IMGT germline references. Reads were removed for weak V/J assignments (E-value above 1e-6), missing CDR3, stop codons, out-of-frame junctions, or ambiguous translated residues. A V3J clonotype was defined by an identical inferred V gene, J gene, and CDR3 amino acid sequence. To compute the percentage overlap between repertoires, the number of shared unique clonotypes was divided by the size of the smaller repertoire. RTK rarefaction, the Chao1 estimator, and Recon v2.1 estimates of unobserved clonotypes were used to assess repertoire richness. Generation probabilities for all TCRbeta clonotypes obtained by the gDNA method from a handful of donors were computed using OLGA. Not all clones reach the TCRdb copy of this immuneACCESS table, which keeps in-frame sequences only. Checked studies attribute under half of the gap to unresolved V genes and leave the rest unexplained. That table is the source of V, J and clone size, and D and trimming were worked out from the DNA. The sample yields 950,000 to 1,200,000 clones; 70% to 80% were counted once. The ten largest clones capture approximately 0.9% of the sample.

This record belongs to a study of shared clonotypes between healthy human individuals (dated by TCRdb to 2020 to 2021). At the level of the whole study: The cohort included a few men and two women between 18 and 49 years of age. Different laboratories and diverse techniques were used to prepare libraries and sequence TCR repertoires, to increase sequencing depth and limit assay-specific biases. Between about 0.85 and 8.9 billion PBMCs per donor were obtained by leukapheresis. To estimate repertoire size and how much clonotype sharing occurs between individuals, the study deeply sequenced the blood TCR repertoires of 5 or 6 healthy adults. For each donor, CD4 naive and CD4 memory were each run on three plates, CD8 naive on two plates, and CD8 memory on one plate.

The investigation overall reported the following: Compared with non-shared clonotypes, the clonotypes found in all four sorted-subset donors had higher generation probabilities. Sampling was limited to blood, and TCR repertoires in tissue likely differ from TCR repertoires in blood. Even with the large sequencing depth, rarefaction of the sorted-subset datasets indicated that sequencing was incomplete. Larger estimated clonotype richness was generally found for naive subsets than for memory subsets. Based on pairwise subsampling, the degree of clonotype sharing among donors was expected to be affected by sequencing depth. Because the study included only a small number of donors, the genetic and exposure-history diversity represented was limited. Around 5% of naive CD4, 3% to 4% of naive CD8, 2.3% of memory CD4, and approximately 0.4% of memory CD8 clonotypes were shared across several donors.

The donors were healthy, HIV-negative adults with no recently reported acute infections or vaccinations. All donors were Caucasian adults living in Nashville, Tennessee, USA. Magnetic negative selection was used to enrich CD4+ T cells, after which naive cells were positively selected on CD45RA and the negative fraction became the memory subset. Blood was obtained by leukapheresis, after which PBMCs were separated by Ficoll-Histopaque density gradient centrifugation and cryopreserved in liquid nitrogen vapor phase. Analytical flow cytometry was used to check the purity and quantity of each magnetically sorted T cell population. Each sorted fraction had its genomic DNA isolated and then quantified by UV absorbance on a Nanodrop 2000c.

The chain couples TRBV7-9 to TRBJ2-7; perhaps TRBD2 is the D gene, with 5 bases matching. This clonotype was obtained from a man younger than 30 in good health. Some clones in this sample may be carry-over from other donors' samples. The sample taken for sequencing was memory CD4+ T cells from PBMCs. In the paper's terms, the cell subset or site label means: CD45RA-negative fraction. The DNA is TGTGCCAGCAGCTTTGTGGGAGAGGCCGAGCAGTACTTC. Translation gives CASSFVGEAEQYF.